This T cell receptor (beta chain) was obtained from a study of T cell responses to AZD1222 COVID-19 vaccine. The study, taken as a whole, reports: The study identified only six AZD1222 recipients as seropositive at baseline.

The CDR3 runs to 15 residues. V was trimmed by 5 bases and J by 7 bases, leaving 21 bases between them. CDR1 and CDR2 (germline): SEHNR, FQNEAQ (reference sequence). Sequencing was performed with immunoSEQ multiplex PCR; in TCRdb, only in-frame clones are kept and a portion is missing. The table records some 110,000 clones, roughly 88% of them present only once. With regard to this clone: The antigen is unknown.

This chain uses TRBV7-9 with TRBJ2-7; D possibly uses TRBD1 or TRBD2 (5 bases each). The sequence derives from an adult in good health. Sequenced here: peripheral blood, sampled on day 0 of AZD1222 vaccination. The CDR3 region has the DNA TGTGCCAGCAGCCCACAGATGGTGGGGGAGAGGGAGCAGTACTTC. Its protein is CASSPQMVGEREQYF.